This T cell receptor (beta chain) was profiled in a study of T cells in placental villitis. This clone has more than one count but fewer than ten. Antigen specificity is unknown. Study-wide results and limits: Median clonality was roughly 0.05 in villitis of unknown etiology placentae versus about 0.0058 in controls.

The CDR3 spans 17 residues. The germline CDR1 and CDR2 sequences are MGHRA and YSYEKL. V shed 3 bases, J shed 5 bases, and the junction held 9 bases outside the gene matches. The immunoSEQ assay was v4. Method: immunoSEQ multiplex PCR; TCRdb's copy keeps in-frame clones and lacks some. The sample records about 1,500 clones, 76% being singletons. Sequencing was performed on placental tissue containing maternal and fetal cells. The V gene is TRBV4-1, the J gene TRBJ2-1; 11 bases are a match to TRBD1. The source is a human patient with villitis of unknown etiology; the placental T cells may come from both mother and fetus. In DNA form, the CDR3 reads TGCGCCAGCAGCCAGGTGTCCGGGACAGGGGGTAACAATGAGCAGTTCTTC. Protein product: CASSQVSGTGGNNEQFF.